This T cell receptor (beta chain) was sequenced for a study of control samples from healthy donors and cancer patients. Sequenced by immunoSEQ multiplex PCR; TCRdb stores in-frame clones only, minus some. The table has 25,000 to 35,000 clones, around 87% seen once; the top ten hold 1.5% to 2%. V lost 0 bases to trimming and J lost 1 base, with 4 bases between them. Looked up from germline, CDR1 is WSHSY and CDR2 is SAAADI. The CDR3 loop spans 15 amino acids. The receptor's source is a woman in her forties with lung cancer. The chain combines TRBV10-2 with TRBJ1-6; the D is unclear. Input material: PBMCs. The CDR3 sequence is CASSESTSYNSPLHF. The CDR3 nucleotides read TGCGCCAGCAGTGAGTCTACTTCCTATAATTCACCCCTCCACTTT.